These 4 T cell receptor beta chains originate from one sample sequenced in a study of PD-L1 blockade in urothelial cancer. The data were produced by immunoSEQ multiplex PCR, yet TCRdb's version contains in-frame clones alone and is incomplete. The sample yields around 42,000 clones, more than 65% seen once. The sequencing used PBMCs, collected around atezolizumab (anti-PD-L1) treatment. These receptors were collected from a man between 65 and 85 years old with urothelial cancer.

V gene TRBV11-2 combines with J gene TRBJ2-1, with 8 bases that match TRBD1. Germline V CDR1 and CDR2: SGHAT, FQNNGV. Trimming took 5 bases from V and 7 from J; bases not matched to a gene: 13. The CDR3 consists of 16 residues. The CDR3 region is CASSTYRTGFANEQFF. The CDR3 nucleotides are TGTGCCAGCAGCACCTACCGGACAGGGTTCGCGAATGAGCAGTTCTTC.

The V call is TRBV10-3, the J call TRBJ1-3, with D unclear. The CDR3 is 15 residues long. Germline-derived CDR1 and CDR2 are ENHRY and SYGVKD. Trimming took 7 bases from V and 4 from J, leaving 17 bases between them. DNA for the CDR3: TGTGCCATCACCAAGGAAAACAGTGCCGGAAACACCATATATTTT. Protein product: CAITKENSAGNTIYF.

This clone has a single count. This chain connects TRBV29-1 to TRBJ2-7; tentatively, D is TRBD1 (5 bases). Deletions cut 0 bases from V and 4 bases from J, with 13 bases between. Germline lookup yields CDR1 SQVTM and CDR2 ANQGSEA. The CDR3 is 14 residues long. The CDR3 region has the DNA TGCAGCGTTGAAGATCCCGCAGGGTTTTACGAGCAGTACTTC. Its translation: CSVEDPAGFYEQYF.

CDR3 sequence reads: CASSQLPGNHEQYF. CDR3 DNA: TGTGCCAGCAGCCAATTACCAGGGAACCACGAGCAGTACTTC. The chain employs TRBV16 and TRBJ2-7, with D perhaps TRBD1 (5 bases). This CDR3 has 14 amino acids. Trimming left V 1 base short and J 5 bases short, with 12 bases between. Germline V lookup: CDR1 KGHSY, CDR2 FQNENV.